This T cell receptor beta chain originates from a study of T-cell reconstitution after alpha-beta-depleted transplantation in children. Study-wide results and limits: Newly made T cells mostly supplied T-cell counts and diversity one year after transplant.

About this clonotype: Antigen: not known.

There are 18 residues in the CDR3. CDR1 is SGHRS, CDR2 YFSETQ, per germline. V was clipped by 4 bases and J by 7 bases; unmatched bases: 17. Using unique molecular identifiers, the investigators prepared the TCRbeta library. TCRdb re-called the PCR reads with MiXCR, one entry per CDR3 protein. This repertoire shows 600,000 to 700,000 distinct CDR3 sequences, about an eighth found once; its top ten account for 0.79%. The TCR comes from a girl aged 2 to 9 with congenital amegakaryocytic thrombocytopenia, due to receive a stem cell transplant. The chain combines TRBV5-1 with TRBJ2-1; 10 bases agree with TRBD2. The specimen was PBMCs, collected before TCRalphabeta/CD19-depleted stem cell transplant. The CDR3 protein is CASSPTNSLAGDRNEQFF. The CDR3 coding sequence is TGCGCCAGCAGCCCAACAAATAGTCTAGCGGGAGATCGGAATGAGCAGTTCTTC.